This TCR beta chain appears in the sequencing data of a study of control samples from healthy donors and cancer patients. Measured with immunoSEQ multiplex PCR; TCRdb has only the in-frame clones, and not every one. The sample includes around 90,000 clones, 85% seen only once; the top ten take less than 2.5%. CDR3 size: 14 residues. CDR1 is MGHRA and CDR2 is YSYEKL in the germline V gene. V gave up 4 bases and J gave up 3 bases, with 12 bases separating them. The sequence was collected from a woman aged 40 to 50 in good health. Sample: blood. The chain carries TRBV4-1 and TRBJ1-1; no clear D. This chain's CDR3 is CASSRMDGYTEAFF. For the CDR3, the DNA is TGCGCCAGCAGCCGGATGGACGGTTACACTGAAGCTTTCTTT.